These 25 T cell receptor beta chains were sequenced from one sample in a study of regulatory T cells in long-lasting Graves disease. Construction of the TCR beta libraries employed iRepertoire HTBI primers in conjunction with Arm-PCR of CDR3 regions. TCRdb passed the multiplex PCR reads through MiXCR, listing each CDR3 protein once. The data hold 400,000 to 650,000 distinct CDR3 sequences, with more than 15% observed a single time. Regarding time point: newly diagnosed GD, antithyroid drugs for less than 3 months. PBMC RNA served as the TCR library source. These records were also assigned to another study, of T cells in Graves' hyperthyroidism and ophthalmopathy.

The sequencing used peripheral blood mononuclear cells (PBMCs), collected at new diagnosis, from a patient treated with antithyroid drugs. All receptors come from a middle-aged woman with Graves disease.

Concerning this clonotype itself: A single base separates this from a much larger clone, so it may be a read error. The V gene is TRBV20-1, the J gene TRBJ2-3; D is undetermined. The CDR3 loop spans 12 amino acids. The germline CDR1 and CDR2 sequences are DFQATT and SNEGSKA (reference sequence). In DNA form, the CDR3 reads TGCAGTGCACTTGAACCCACAGATACGCGGTATTTT. This encodes CSALEPTDTRYF.

This clonotype was picked up many times. The chain recombines TRBV5-1 with TRBJ2-3; D is uncertain. This CDR3 comprises 14 residues. V was shortened by 2 bases and J by 0 bases, with 7 bases between the two germline ends. Germline V gene sequence: CDR1 SGHRS, CDR2 YFSETQ. The CDR3, as DNA: TGCGCCAGCAGCTTTTTCTATAGCACAGATACGCAGTATTTT. Its protein product is CASSFFYSTDTQYF.

This clonotype has at least ten counts. V is TRBV7-9 and J is TRBJ1-2; 9 bases match TRBD1. Germline V CDR1 and CDR2: SEHNR, FQNEAQ (reference sequence). The J segment lost 4 bases and the V segment lost 3 bases, leaving 12 bases of the junction unmatched. This CDR3 is 17 amino acids long. The CDR3 spells CASSFPGQGHEGYGYTF. The CDR3 nucleotides read TGTGCCAGCAGCTTTCCGGGACAGGGTCACGAAGGCTATGGCTACACCTTC.

This clonotype showed up many times. One junction end does not reproduce the germline sequence, and a read error may be involved. This chain connects TRBV2 to TRBJ2-1; D remains unclear. The V gene's germline CDR1 is SNHLY and CDR2 FYNNEI. There are 11 residues in the CDR3. The DNA of the CDR3 is TGTGCCAGCAGGGAAGGGTTTGAGCAGTTCTTC. Its protein product is CASREGFEQFF.

This clonotype appeared a few times. The chain employs TRBV20-1 and TRBJ2-7; TRBD1 aligns across 8 bases. The CDR3 covers 12 residues. Trimming removed 6 bases from V and 3 bases from J; junction bases left unmatched: 4. From germline, CDR1 is DFQATT and CDR2 SNEGSKA (reference sequence). The CDR3 nucleotides read TGCAGTGCCCCCGACAGGGGCTACGAGCAGTACTTC. It translates to CSAPDRGYEQYF.

This clonotype was seen at least ten times. This chain links TRBV5-1 with TRBJ2-2; 9 bases match TRBD1. This CDR3 contains 15 residues. Germline CDR1 reads SGHRS; CDR2 reads YFSETQ. The junction had 6 bases not matched to a gene; V was cut back by 4 bases and J by 5 bases. CDR3 residues: CASSNSGTGTGELFF. The CDR3 region has the DNA TGCGCCAGCAGCAACTCCGGGACAGGGACCGGGGAGCTGTTTTTT.

This clonotype was counted at least ten times. The J gene is TRBJ2-3, the V gene TRBV12-3 or TRBV12-4; 10 bases are a match to TRBD2. Trimming cost V 5 bases and J 1 base; bases outside gene matches: 12. The CDR3 sequence is 18 residues long. CDR3 protein: CASSPRGSGGSGTDTQYF. The CDR3 DNA reads TGTGCCAGCAGTCCCCGGGGTAGCGGGGGGTCCGGCACAGATACGCAGTATTTT.

At least ten counts were recorded for this clonotype. The rearrangement joins TRBV6-1 to TRBJ1-5; D ambiguous. This CDR3 is built from 16 residues. V lost 5 bases to trimming and J lost 0 bases, with 14 bases between them. Germline V gives CDR1 MNHNS, CDR2 SASEGT. The CDR3 spells CASSPAAGYSNQPQHF. The CDR3 coding sequence is TGTGCCAGCAGTCCAGCGGCCGGTTATAGCAATCAGCCCCAGCATTTT.

J is TRBJ2-5 and V is TRBV6-8, with TRBD2 matching over 8 bases. Trimming removed 2 bases from V and 1 base from J; junction bases left unmatched: 3. From germline, CDR1 is MNHGY and CDR2 SAAAGT. This CDR3 contains 15 residues. CDR3: CASSYNAGGQETQYF. The CDR3 region has the DNA TGTGCCAGCAGTTACAATGCGGGGGGCCAAGAGACCCAGTACTTC.

This chain links TRBV9 with TRBJ2-2; 10 bases are shared with TRBD2. After removal of 3 bases from V and 5 bases from J, the junction contained 7 bases not matched to a gene. This CDR3 has 16 amino acids. The germline V gene encodes CDR1 SGDLS and CDR2 YYNGEE. CDR3 region: CASSEAGGQRTGELFF. The CDR3 DNA reads as TGTGCCAGCAGCGAAGCGGGGGGGCAGCGGACCGGGGAGCTGTTTTTT.

In its sample, this clonotype was seen many times. V is TRBV12-3 or TRBV12-4 and J is TRBJ2-1; possibly TRBD2 for D (5 bases). The V end lost 3 bases, the J end lost 1 base, and 19 bases lay between the germline ends. This CDR3 spans 18 amino acids. CDR3 nucleotide sequence: TGTGCCAGCAGTTTTGGGATAAGGACTTTAGTATCCTACAATGAGCAGTTCTTC. It codes for CASSFGIRTLVSYNEQFF.

V usage is TRBV29-1 and J usage is TRBJ2-1, with D perhaps given as TRBD1 or TRBD2 (6 bases each). The CDR3 contains 11 residues. In germline, CDR1 is SQVTM, CDR2 ANQGSEA. Trimming stripped 8 bases from V and 8 bases from J, with 13 bases between. The CDR3 coding sequence is TGCAGCTCGGGAGCAGGGGATGAGCAGTTCTTC. The encoded protein is CSSGAGDEQFF.

In its sample, this clonotype was seen many times. The CDR3 here is CASSLSTVAGNTIYF. The CDR3, as DNA: TGTGCCAGCAGCTTATCGACTGTCGCTGGAAACACCATATATTTT. The rearrangement joins TRBV7-8 to TRBJ1-3; D remains ambiguous. The CDR3 runs to 15 residues. Germline V lookup: CDR1 SGHVS, CDR2 FQNEAQ. Trimming shortened V by 2 bases and J by 2 bases, and 10 bases separated the two germline ends.

The chain couples TRBV12-3 or TRBV12-4 to TRBJ1-2, with D possibly matching TRBD1 (6 bases). This CDR3 has 14 residues. Trimming took off 7 bases at V and 3 bases at J, with 15 bases between the two ends. The CDR3 DNA follows: TGTGCCAGCACCTCAACCGGGACACACTATGGCTACACCTTC. Translation: CASTSTGTHYGYTF.

This clonotype was picked up a small number of times. The rearrangement joins TRBV7-8 to TRBJ1-3; possibly TRBD1 for D (5 bases). V was pared by 1 base and J by 0 bases, with 10 bases between. CDR3 length: 16 amino acids. Per germline, CDR1 SGHVS and CDR2 FQNEAQ. The CDR3 DNA is TGTGCCAGCAGCTTAGGTCAGGGATACTCTGGAAACACCATATATTTT. Translated: CASSLGQGYSGNTIYF.

The chain is built from TRBV3-1 and TRBJ1-2; no definite D call. Germline V gene lookup returns CDR1 LGHDT and CDR2 YNNKEL (reference sequence). With 3 bases removed from V and 2 bases from J, the gap between germline ends came to 13 bases. The CDR3 has 15 residues. The CDR3 nucleotides are TGTGCCAGCAGCCAGCCCCAGGACTCAAACTATGGCTACACCTTC. Amino acids: CASSQPQDSNYGYTF.

This rearrangement joins TRBV12-3 or TRBV12-4 to TRBJ1-2; 7 nucleotides line up with TRBD1. The CDR3 runs to 13 residues. V was pared by 3 bases and J by 8 bases, with 6 bases of the junction left unmatched. The CDR3 here is CASSFTGAEGYTF. In DNA form, the CDR3 reads TGTGCCAGCAGTTTTACAGGGGCGGAGGGCTACACCTTC.

The rearrangement joins TRBV27 to TRBJ2-7; D gene unclear. The germline V gene encodes CDR1 MNHEY and CDR2 SMNVEV (reference sequence). The CDR3 spans 16 residues. V lost 5 bases, J lost 7 bases, and 24 bases lay in between. As DNA, the CDR3 is TGTGCCAGCAGTAGCCCTGGGTTCACCAAAGTGGGGGAGCAGTACTTC. Amino acids: CASSSPGFTKVGEQYF.

This clonotype was seen repeatedly, ten times or more. The chain combines TRBV7-3 with TRBJ2-3; 7 bases are a match to TRBD2. There are 15 residues in the CDR3. V was clipped by 3 bases and J by 1 base; unmatched bases: 4. Germline CDR1 SGHTA, CDR2 FQGTGA. CDR3 nucleotide sequence: TGTGCCAGCAGCTTCTGGGGGGGGGGCACAGATACGCAGTATTTT. This translates into CASSFWGGGTDTQYF. Together with reference TRBV7-3 and TRBJ2-3, the CDR3 gives the full variable domain: GAGVSQTPSNKVTEKGKYVELRCDPISGHTALYWYRQSLGQGPEFLIYFQGTGAADDSGLPNDRFFAVRPEGSVSTLKIQRTERGDSAVYLCASSFWGGGTDTQYFGPGTRLTVL.

This clonotype was seen at least ten times. This sequence joins TRBV6-1 and TRBJ1-1, with D maybe TRBD1 (6 bases). V gave up 5 bases and J gave up 0 bases, with 13 bases separating them. The CDR3 contains 15 residues. Germline values: CDR1 MNHNS, CDR2 SASEGT. The CDR3 region has the DNA TGTGCCAGCAGTCTCACCGGGACACTGAACACTGAAGCTTTCTTT. Amino acids: CASSLTGTLNTEAFF.

V usage is TRBV19 and J usage is TRBJ2-5; 7 nucleotides line up with TRBD1. Germline V gives CDR1 LNHDA, CDR2 SQIVND (reference sequence). Trimming removed 4 bases from V and 5 bases from J; junction bases left unmatched: 4. CDR3 length equals 13 residues. In DNA form, the CDR3 reads TGTGCCAGTAGTACCGACAGGGCGGAGACCCAGTACTTC. Its translation is CASSTDRAETQYF.

V and J are TRBV15 and TRBJ2-4; the D is unclear. Between the trimmed V and J ends, which lost 0 bases and 3 bases, there was a span of 9 bases. CDR1 is LNHNV and CDR2 is YYDKDF in the germline V gene (reference sequence). This CDR3 is built from 15 residues. The DNA for the CDR3 is TGTGCCACCAGCAGAGATCGGCAGAGCAAAAACATTCAGTACTTC. Its translation is CATSRDRQSKNIQYF.

This rearrangement joins TRBV29-1 to TRBJ1-1; D is ambiguous. Germline CDR1 and CDR2: SQVTM and ANQGSEA. This CDR3 has 12 amino acids. V was trimmed by 8 bases and J by 0 bases, leaving 10 bases between them. The CDR3 region is CSSWTVNTEAFF. In nucleotides, the CDR3 is TGCAGCTCTTGGACGGTGAACACTGAAGCTTTCTTT.

This clonotype was counted ten times or more. The rearrangement uses TRBV28 and TRBJ1-6; maybe TRBD1 (5 bases). Germline assignment: CDR1 MDHEN and CDR2 SYDVKM. V was pared by 6 bases and J by 9 bases, with 12 bases between. There are 13 residues in the CDR3. The DNA for the CDR3 is TGTGCCAGCAGCCGGGACGATAGTTCACCCCTCCACTTT. Protein product: CASSRDDSSPLHF.

The sample holds one count of this clonotype. Mismatch with germline at one junction end may stem from a read error. The chain links TRBV19 to TRBJ1-1; 10 bases agree with TRBD1. The germline gives CDR1 LNHDA, CDR2 SQIVND (reference sequence). The CDR3 has 14 residues. CDR3: CASNKDRGATEAFF. CDR3 nucleotide sequence: TGTGCTAGTAACAAGGACAGGGGGGCCACTGAAGCTTTCTTT.